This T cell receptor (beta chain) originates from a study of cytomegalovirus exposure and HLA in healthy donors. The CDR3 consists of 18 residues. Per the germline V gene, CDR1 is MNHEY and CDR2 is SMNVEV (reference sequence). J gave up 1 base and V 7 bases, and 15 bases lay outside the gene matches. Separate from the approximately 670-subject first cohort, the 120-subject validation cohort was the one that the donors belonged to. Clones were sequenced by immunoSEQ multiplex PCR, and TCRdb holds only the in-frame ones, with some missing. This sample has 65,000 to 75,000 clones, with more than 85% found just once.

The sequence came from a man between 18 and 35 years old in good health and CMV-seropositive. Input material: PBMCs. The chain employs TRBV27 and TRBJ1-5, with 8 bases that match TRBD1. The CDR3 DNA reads TGTGCCAGCAAATCCTATCAGGGGGCAGGTGGAAGCAATCAGCCCCAGCATTTT. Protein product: CASKSYQGAGGSNQPQHF.